Below, 30 T cell receptor beta chains from the same sample are listed, as sequenced in a study of OX40 agonist ivuxolimab in advanced cancers. Produced via immunoSEQ multiplex PCR; TCRdb's table is partial and in-frame only. The data show fewer than 80,000 clones, about 90% seen once. The sequenced sample was CD4+ or CD8+ T cells sorted from blood, obtained in a trial of the OX40 agonist ivuxolimab. The receptors stem from an adult with an advanced solid tumor such as melanoma, head and neck, liver or kidney cancer.

A few counts support this clone. This chain uses TRBV28 with TRBJ2-1; tentative D call: TRBD1 (7 bases). Germline V gene lookup returns CDR1 MDHEN and CDR2 SYDVKM. The CDR3 runs 15 residues. The V gene lost 8 bases and the J gene lost 8 bases, with 22 bases spanning the gap. The CDR3 region has the DNA TGTGCCAGCCAGACAGGGACTCTGGGAAACGATGAGCAGTTCTTC. Encoded protein: CASQTGTLGNDEQFF.

The chain uses TRBV6-1 and TRBJ1-1, with D tentatively TRBD1 (5 bases). Per germline, CDR1 MNHNS and CDR2 SASEGT. This CDR3 spans 14 amino acids. V lost 6 bases and J lost 1, with 12 bases in between. The CDR3 reads CASRSQRGNTEAFF. DNA of the CDR3: TGTGCCAGCAGAAGTCAGAGGGGGAACACTGAAGCTTTCTTT.

The rearrangement uses TRBV28 and TRBJ2-7; TRBD2 agrees at 7 bases. V was pared by 6 bases and J by 3 bases, with 8 bases of the junction left unmatched. This CDR3 is 14 amino acids long. The V gene's germline CDR1 is MDHEN and CDR2 SYDVKM. The CDR3 sequence: CASSRNLAGYEQYF. The CDR3, as DNA: TGTGCCAGCAGCCGCAATTTAGCGGGCTACGAGCAGTACTTC.

This clone showed up just a few times. Other DNA sequences of this sample code for an identical CDR3. The chain couples TRBV2 to TRBJ1-5; TRBD1 aligns across 7 bases. Germline V CDR1 and CDR2: SNHLY, FYNNEI. V was clipped by 6 bases and J by 6 bases; unmatched bases: 11. The CDR3 runs 15 residues. CDR3 coding DNA: TGTGCCAGCAGCGTCCGACAGGGTTCGTCTCAGCCCCAGCATTTT. It translates to CASSVRQGSSQPQHF.

This rearrangement joins TRBV25-1 to TRBJ1-4, with 9 bases fitting TRBD1. This CDR3 has 15 residues. V trimming: 4 bases; J trimming: 3 bases; junction bases outside the gene matches: 3. Germline V CDR1 and CDR2: MGHDK, SYGVNS. CDR3 protein: CASSATGGPNEKLFF. The CDR3, as DNA: TGTGCCAGCAGTGCCACAGGGGGCCCTAATGAAAAACTGTTTTTT.

The chain recombines TRBV7-6 with TRBJ1-4, with TRBD1 matching over 9 bases. J gave up 8 bases and V 2 bases, and 12 bases lay outside the gene matches. CDR1 SGHVS and CDR2 FNYEAQ come from the germline V gene. The CDR3 has 17 residues. DNA for the CDR3: TGTGCCAGCAGCTTATATGGTGCCGGGACAGGGCGCGAAAAACTGTTTTTT. Its translation: CASSLYGAGTGREKLFF.

The chain combines TRBV5-1 with TRBJ2-5; D ambiguous. Germline lookup yields CDR1 SGHRS and CDR2 YFSETQ. With 4 bases removed from V and 3 bases from J, the gap between germline ends came to 10 bases. The length of the CDR3 is 13 residues. The CDR3 bases are TGCGCCAGCAGCAGGGTAGTGGAAGAGACCCAGTACTTC. The encoded protein is CASSRVVEETQYF.

The chain uses TRBV28 and TRBJ2-5; 9 positions agree with TRBD1. Germline-derived CDR1 and CDR2 are MDHEN and SYDVKM. The ends lost 5 bases at V and 4 bases at J; junction bases unmatched: 11. There are 16 residues in the CDR3. CDR3: CASSLTGTGNIETQYF. The CDR3 region has the DNA TGTGCCAGCAGTCTCACCGGGACAGGGAATATAGAGACCCAGTACTTC.

The gene calls are TRBV9 and TRBJ2-1, with 13 bases fitting TRBD2. This CDR3 has 16 residues. The germline gives CDR1 SGDLS, CDR2 YYNGEE. V trimming: 3 bases; J trimming: 4 bases; junction bases outside the gene matches: 4. The CDR3 here is CASSGRLAGGYNEQFF. The CDR3 DNA is TGTGCCAGCAGCGGAAGACTAGCGGGAGGATACAATGAGCAGTTCTTC.

Only a few counts were recorded for this clone. The J gene is TRBJ1-1, the V gene TRBV7-9; 8 bases are shared with TRBD1. CDR1 and CDR2 (germline): SEHNR, FQNEAQ (reference sequence). With V trimmed by 5 bases and J by 7 bases, 9 bases remained unmatched. This CDR3 spans 14 amino acids. The CDR3 is CASSLGQAPHEAFF. In DNA form, the CDR3 reads TGTGCCAGCAGCCTGGGACAGGCACCACATGAAGCTTTCTTT.

This chain links TRBV5-1 with TRBJ1-5, with D maybe TRBD1 (6 bases). Germline V gives CDR1 SGHRS, CDR2 YFSETQ. With 1 base removed from V and 9 bases from J, the gap between germline ends came to 11 bases. There are 13 residues in the CDR3. CDR3 region: CASSLTGSWPQHF. The CDR3 DNA reads TGCGCCAGCAGCTTGACAGGGTCATGGCCCCAGCATTTT. Together with reference TRBV5-1 and TRBJ1-5, the CDR3 gives the full variable domain: KAGVTQTPRYLIKTRGQQVTLSCSPISGHRSVSWYQQTPGQGLQFLFEYFSETQRNKGNFPGRFSGRQFSNSRSEMNVSTLELGDSALYLCASSLTGSWPQHFGDGTRLSIL.

The J gene is TRBJ1-5, the V gene TRBV28; TRBD1 aligns across 12 bases. Germline V gene lookup returns CDR1 MDHEN and CDR2 SYDVKM. The length of the CDR3 is 19 residues. J was trimmed by 2 bases and V by 2 bases; bases with no gene match: 10. The CDR3 spells CASSLGTGGLLGGNQPQHF. Here the CDR3 DNA reads TGTGCCAGCAGTTTAGGGACAGGGGGCCTCCTCGGAGGCAATCAGCCCCAGCATTTT.

This clone was seen just once. The chain employs TRBV4-1 and TRBJ2-7, with no clear D. The CDR3 loop spans 14 amino acids. Germline CDR1 is MGHRA and CDR2 is YSYEKL. Trimming stripped 0 bases from V and 2 bases from J, with 8 bases between. In DNA, the CDR3 is TGCGCCAGCAGCCAAGAGGAAACAACCTACGAGCAGTACTTC. Translation: CASSQEETTYEQYF.

J is TRBJ1-1 and V is TRBV19; D is unclear. V dropped 1 base and J dropped 3 bases, with 3 bases sitting between them. Germline assignment: CDR1 LNHDA and CDR2 SQIVND (reference sequence). This CDR3 spans 12 amino acids. This chain's CDR3 is CASSIVDTEAFF. CDR3 DNA: TGTGCCAGTAGTATAGTGGACACTGAAGCTTTCTTT.

The chain uses TRBV14 and TRBJ1-4; D not certain. CDR1 and CDR2 (germline): SGHDN, FVKESK. This CDR3 is 14 amino acids long. V dropped 5 bases and J dropped 8 bases, with 15 bases sitting between them. The CDR3 DNA sequence: TGTGCCAGCAGCGCGGAACTGTCGGGGGAAAAACTGTTTTTT. This translates into CASSAELSGEKLFF.

Points on this clone: The junction departs from the called germline gene at one end, perhaps through a read error. V usage is TRBV4-1 and J usage is TRBJ2-3, with TRBD2 identical over 11 bases. The CDR3 covers 14 residues. The V gene's germline CDR1 is MGHRA and CDR2 YSYEKL. This CDR3 is CASSQEDGTSGPNF. CDR3 DNA: TGCGCCAGCAGCCAAGAAGACGGGACTAGCGGCCCAAATTTT.

V usage is TRBV7-6 and J usage is TRBJ1-1; perhaps TRBD1 as D (5 bases). Deletions cut 2 bases from V and 7 bases from J, with 14 bases between. Germline CDR1 is SGHVS and CDR2 is FNYEAQ. This CDR3 has 14 amino acids. The CDR3 sequence is CASSLLGQGSEAFF. CDR3 in DNA: TGTGCCAGCAGCTTATTAGGGCAGGGAAGTGAAGCTTTCTTT.

The chain uses TRBV7-2 and TRBJ1-5; D is unclear. Between the trimmed V and J ends, which lost 1 base and 4 bases, there was a span of 11 bases. Looked up from germline, CDR1 is SGHTA and CDR2 is FQGNSA. The CDR3 runs to 15 residues. This CDR3 is CASSLVRSGNQPQHF. Here the CDR3 DNA reads TGTGCCAGCAGCTTAGTGAGGTCCGGTAATCAGCCCCAGCATTTT.

The chain is built from TRBV5-1 and TRBJ2-3; no clear D. The CDR3 is made up of 14 amino acids. Germline assignment: CDR1 SGHRS and CDR2 YFSETQ. V was shortened by 6 bases and J by 13 bases, with 24 bases between the two germline ends. The CDR3 region has the DNA TGCGCCAGCACCCCTATTACAGAAGCCGGTAGGAAGTATTTT. As protein: CASTPITEAGRKYF. The full variable domain, in which reference TRBV5-1 and TRBJ2-3 provide the parts outside the CDR3, is KAGVTQTPRYLIKTRGQQVTLSCSPISGHRSVSWYQQTPGQGLQFLFEYFSETQRNKGNFPGRFSGRQFSNSRSEMNVSTLELGDSALYLCASTPITEAGRKYFGPGTRLTVL.

The genes are TRBV11-2 and TRBJ2-7; D uncertain. The CDR3 is 15 residues long. Germline CDR1 and CDR2: SGHAT and FQNNGV. V lost 1 base, J lost 3 bases, and 13 bases lay in between. The CDR3 loop reads CASSLAPGRGYEQYF. The CDR3 nucleotides are TGTGCCAGCAGCTTAGCGCCGGGCCGAGGCTACGAGCAGTACTTC.

V gene TRBV16 combines with J gene TRBJ2-7, with a weak D call TRBD2 (6 bases). The germline V gene has CDR1 KGHSY and CDR2 FQNENV. V was clipped by 0 bases and J by 3 bases, with 9 bases between them. CDR3 length: 14 residues. CDR3 DNA: TGTGCCAGCAGCCAATCGCGGGATTACTACGAGCAGTACTTC. It encodes CASSQSRDYYEQYF.

This clone is a singleton in its sample. J is TRBJ1-6 and V is TRBV25-1; 10 nucleotides align to TRBD1. V was pared by 7 bases and J by 4 bases, with 1 base of the junction left unmatched. Germline loops: CDR1 MGHDK, CDR2 SYGVNS. This CDR3 has 14 amino acids. The CDR3 DNA is TGTGCCAGCATGGGACAGGGGTATAATTCACCCCTCCACTTT. This sequence encodes CASMGQGYNSPLHF.

The gene calls are TRBV5-4 and TRBJ2-1; D is ambiguous. Per the germline V gene, CDR1 is SGHNT and CDR2 is YYREEE (reference sequence). V was clipped by 0 bases and J by 2 bases, with 12 bases between them. The CDR3 sequence is 16 residues long. CDR3 protein: CASSLETRTTYNEQFF. The CDR3 DNA sequence: TGTGCCAGCAGCTTGGAAACCCGCACCACCTACAATGAGCAGTTCTTC. Drawing the rest from reference TRBV5-4 and TRBJ2-1, the complete variable domain is ETGVTQSPTHLIKTRGQQVTLRCSSQSGHNTVSWYQQALGQGPQFIFQYYREEENGRGNFPPRFSGLQFPNYSSELNVNALELDDSALYLCASSLETRTTYNEQFFGPGTRLTVL.

The V gene is TRBV29-1, the J gene TRBJ1-2; D gene uncertain. This CDR3 has 14 residues. V was cut by 4 bases and J by 1 base, with 13 bases left in between. Germline assignment: CDR1 SQVTM and CDR2 ANQGSEA. In DNA, the CDR3 is TGCAGCGTTGTAGCGGGCGACCTTAACTATGGCTACACCTTC. It is translated as CSVVAGDLNYGYTF. Full variable domain (outside the CDR3, taken from reference TRBV29-1 and TRBJ1-2): SAVISQKPSRDICQRGTSLTIQCQVDSQVTMMFWYRQQPGQSLTLIATANQGSEATYESGFVIDKFPISRPNLTFSTLTVSNMSPEDSSIYLCSVVAGDLNYGYTFGSGTRLTVV.

This chain uses TRBV19 with TRBJ1-2; TRBD1 is a possible D gene (6 bases). V dropped 4 bases and J dropped 8 bases, with 17 bases sitting between them. The germline V gene has CDR1 LNHDA and CDR2 SQIVND (reference sequence). The CDR3 covers 14 residues. CDR3 in DNA: TGTGCCAGTAGTAGAGGCCACACCGGGGGCGGCTACACCTTC. Its protein product is CASSRGHTGGGYTF.

The sample holds one count of this clone. One end of the junction is discordant with germline, which a read error may explain. The rearrangement joins TRBV6-5 to TRBJ1-3; 7 bases are a match to TRBD1. CDR1 and CDR2 (germline): MNHEY, SVGAGI. This CDR3 is 16 amino acids long. CDR3 sequence (DNA): TGTGCCAGCAGTTTTGCCCAGACAGGGTCTGGAAACACCGTATATTTT. Protein product: CASSFAQTGSGNTVYF.

The chain couples TRBV7-2 to TRBJ2-2; D may be TRBD2 (6 bases). CDR1 SGHTA and CDR2 FQGNSA come from the germline V gene. The CDR3 has 14 residues. V gave up 5 bases and J gave up 4 bases, with 11 bases separating them. The DNA for the CDR3 is TGTGCCAGCAGCCCGGGGCGGGGCACCGGGGAGCTGTTTTTT. Translating gives CASSPGRGTGELFF.

V and J are TRBV10-1 and TRBJ2-3; unclear D gene. Trimming left V 4 bases short and J 1 base short, with 15 bases between. This CDR3 comprises 16 residues. Germline CDR1 and CDR2: WNHNN and SYGVQD (reference sequence). CDR3 DNA sequence: TGCGCCAGCAGTGGTGAAAACCCCCGGGGCACAGATACGCAGTATTTT. Its protein product is CASSGENPRGTDTQYF.

The chain uses TRBV7-9 and TRBJ2-7; possibly TRBD1 or TRBD2 for D (6 bases each). The CDR3 length is 14 residues. Trimming removed 8 bases from V and 2 bases from J, with 16 bases in between. The germline V gene has CDR1 SEHNR and CDR2 FQNEAQ (reference sequence). CDR3: CASSLGGTTYEQYF. As DNA, the CDR3 is TGTGCCAGCTCGCTCGGGGGCACAACCTACGAGCAGTACTTC.

The chain is built from TRBV19 and TRBJ2-1; TRBD2 agrees at 7 bases. Unmatched junction bases numbered 7, after V lost 7 bases and J lost 1 base. The germline V gene has CDR1 LNHDA and CDR2 SQIVND (reference sequence). The CDR3 is made up of 15 amino acids. The CDR3 DNA is TGTGCCAGTAACGTCGAGGGAGGGTCCTACAATGAGCAGTTCTTC. Its protein is CASNVEGGSYNEQFF.